This T cell receptor beta chain was captured in a study of CD8 T cells in Susac syndrome. Study-level results: A relatively small number of individuals underwent TCR sequencing and HLA analysis.

Matched for age and sex, the controls were healthy donors. Negative isolation yielded CD4+ and CD8+ T cells, and FACS enriched TEMRA cells. As to this clonotype: Antigen unknown.

The RNA input was roughly 0.45 to 1 ug, and it was reverse transcribed with random hexamers. An immunoSEQ multiplex PCR amplified TCR beta CDR3 over 54 Vbeta and 13 Jbeta. TCRdb re-analysed the immunoSEQ multiplex PCR reads in MiXCR, keeping a single row per CDR3 protein. The profile shows some 48,000 distinct CDR3 sequences, more than 85% of them singletons. The V end was cut by 5 bases, the J end by 0 bases, with 12 bases between. Per the germline V gene, CDR1 is SGHVS and CDR2 is FQNEAQ. CDR3 size: 15 residues. The origin of this receptor is a human donor in good health. This chain joins TRBV7-8 and TRBJ2-3, with D possibly TRBD1 on 5 matching bases. Material for sequencing was CD8+ T cells from PBMCs. This chain's CDR3 is CASSATVPSTDTQYF. CDR3 sequence (DNA): TGTGCCAGCAGCGCGACAGTTCCTAGCACAGATACGCAGTATTTT.